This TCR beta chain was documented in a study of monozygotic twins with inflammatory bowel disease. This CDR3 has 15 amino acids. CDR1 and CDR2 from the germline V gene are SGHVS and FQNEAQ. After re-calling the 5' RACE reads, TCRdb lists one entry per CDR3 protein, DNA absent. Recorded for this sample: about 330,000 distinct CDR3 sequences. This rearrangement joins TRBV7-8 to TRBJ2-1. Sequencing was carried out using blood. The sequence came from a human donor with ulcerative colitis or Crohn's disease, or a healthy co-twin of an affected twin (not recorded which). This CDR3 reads CASRSDRGSYNEQFF. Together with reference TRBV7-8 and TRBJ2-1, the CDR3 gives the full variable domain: GAGVSQSPRYKVAKRGQDVALRCDPISGHVSLFWYQQALGQGPEFLTYFQNEAQLDKSGLPSDRFFAERPEGSVSTLKIQRTQQEDSAVYLCASRSDRGSYNEQFFGPGTRLTVL.